This entry lists 25 T cell receptor beta chains sequenced from one sample in a study of blood T cell repertoires in COVID-19. The table came from immunoSEQ multiplex PCR; TCRdb's copy has only in-frame clones and leaves some out. The data hold roughly 140,000 clones, with 70% to 90% observed a single time. Material for sequencing was PBMCs or T cells enriched from blood (not recorded which). Source of these receptors: a woman aged 30 to 39 with acute COVID-19.

The chain has TRBV20-1 and TRBJ1-6; D is perhaps TRBD1 (6 bases). Germline CDR1 is DFQATT and CDR2 is SNEGSKA (reference sequence). CDR3 length: 11 amino acids. Trimming removed 7 bases from V and 7 bases from J, with 8 bases in between. The CDR3 DNA follows: TGCAGTGTACAGGGCAATTCACCCCTCCACTTT. It yields the protein CSVQGNSPLHF.

This clone was seen more than once but under ten times. The V and J genes are TRBV24-1 and TRBJ1-2, with 9 bases aligning to TRBD1. V trimming: 3 bases; J trimming: 8 bases; junction bases outside the gene matches: 9. There are 15 residues in the CDR3. CDR1 KGHDR and CDR2 SFDVKD come from the germline V gene. In DNA, the CDR3 is TGTGCCACCAGTGATCCCACAGGGGGCGCTGCCGGCTACACCTTC. Translating gives CATSDPTGGAAGYTF.

The chain couples TRBV28 to TRBJ1-2; 7 bases align to TRBD1. This CDR3 has 14 residues. Trimming took 4 bases from V and 8 from J; bases not matched to a gene: 10. Germline loops: CDR1 MDHEN, CDR2 SYDVKM. The CDR3 DNA reads TGTGCCAGCAGTTCACATGACAGGGTGGGGGGCTACACCTTC. Translation gives CASSSHDRVGGYTF.

The chain uses TRBV27 and TRBJ1-1; possibly TRBD1 for D (6 bases). The CDR3 is 13 residues long. Trimming took 6 bases from V and 0 from J, leaving 8 bases between them. Germline V lookup: CDR1 MNHEY, CDR2 SMNVEV (reference sequence). CDR3 region: CASRGHLNTEAFF. The CDR3 nucleotides are TGTGCCAGCAGGGGACATTTGAACACTGAAGCTTTCTTT.

Concerning this clone: The sample holds other DNA sequences that translate to the same CDR3. The V call is TRBV2, the J call TRBJ2-7; D is possibly TRBD1 (5 bases). The germline CDR1 and CDR2 sequences are SNHLY and FYNNEI. V was pared by 4 bases and J by 3 bases, with 7 bases between. The CDR3 is 12 amino acids. The CDR3 spells CASSGQGYEQYF. CDR3 DNA: TGTGCCAGCAGTGGTCAGGGCTACGAGCAGTACTTC.

J is TRBJ1-1 and V is TRBV3-1 (or the pseudogene TRBV3-2), with 9 bases matching TRBD1. CDR1 and CDR2 (germline): LGHDT, YNNKEL (reference sequence). The junction had 5 bases not matched to a gene; V was cut back by 0 bases and J by 9 bases. This CDR3 spans 14 amino acids. CDR3 bases: TGTGCCAGCAGCCAAGAGGCCGGGACAGGGAAAGCTTTCTTT. Its translation: CASSQEAGTGKAFF.

This clone occurred a few times. The chain links TRBV23-1 to TRBJ2-5; 12 bases fit TRBD2. Being an ORF, TRBV23-1 has a function that is uncertain. V lost 4 bases to trimming and J lost 2 bases; unmatched junction nucleotides: 11. The CDR3 is made up of 18 amino acids. DNA for the CDR3: TGCGCCAGCAGTCTAAAAGGTTGGCTAGCGGGAGGGCAAGAGACCCAGTACTTC. Encoded protein: CASSLKGWLAGGQETQYF.

This chain connects TRBV28 to TRBJ1-5; TRBD1 might be the D (5 bases). The CDR3 contains 13 residues. CDR1 and CDR2 from the germline V gene are MDHEN and SYDVKM. V gave up 5 bases and J gave up 6 bases, with 11 bases separating them. CDR3 protein: CASSPPGFQPQHF. CDR3 in DNA: TGTGCCAGCAGTCCCCCAGGGTTTCAGCCCCAGCATTTT.

This rearrangement joins TRBV2 to TRBJ2-5; 7 bases line up with TRBD2. This CDR3 is 14 amino acids long. Germline CDR1 SNHLY, CDR2 FYNNEI. V shed 4 bases, J shed 5 bases, and the junction held 7 bases outside the gene matches. The CDR3 spells CASSGAREWETQYF. Here the CDR3 DNA reads TGTGCCAGCAGTGGGGCGCGGGAGTGGGAGACCCAGTACTTC. The whole variable domain, remainder taken from reference TRBV2 and TRBJ2-5, is EPEVTQTPSHQVTQMGQEVILRCVPISNHLYFYWYRQILGQKVEFLVSFYNNEISEKSEIFDDQFSVERPDGSNFTLKIRSTKLEDSAMYFCASSGAREWETQYFGPGTRLLVL.

Written as DNA, the CDR3 is TGCGCCAGCAGCTTTCTCGCAGTTAGGGACTCCTACACCGGGGAGCTGTTTTTT. Protein sequence: CASSFLAVRDSYTGELFF. This sequence joins TRBV5-1 and TRBJ2-2, with TRBD2 as a possible D gene (6 bases). The CDR3 contains 18 residues. CDR1 SGHRS and CDR2 YFSETQ come from the germline V gene. V lost 2 bases to trimming and J lost 3 bases, with 20 bases between them.

This clone was counted only a few times. At one boundary the junction diverges from the germline segment, which might be a read error. V and J are TRBV7-2 and TRBJ2-7, with TRBD2 matching over 7 bases. The CDR3 is made up of 13 amino acids. From germline, CDR1 is SGHTA and CDR2 FQGNSA. The CDR3 coding sequence is TGTGCCAGCAGCGGCGTCATAGCGGGTACGGCAAGGTTC. This gives the protein CASSGVIAGTARF.

The V and J genes are TRBV21-1 and TRBJ2-7; the table's D call TRBD2 went unverified against the DNA. TRBV21-1 is shown as a pseudogene. CDR3 length equals 18 residues. The CDR3 DNA is TGTGCCAGCAGCAAAGCATGGGGACTAGCGGGAGGCTTCTACGAGCAGTACTTC. It specifies CASSKAWGLAGGFYEQYF.

This clone turned up a few times. The chain combines TRBV7-8 with TRBJ1-5; tentative D call: TRBD1 (5 bases). Trimming removed 5 bases from V and 3 bases from J, with 11 bases in between. In germline, CDR1 is SGHVS, CDR2 FQNEAQ. The CDR3 sequence is 14 residues long. The DNA for the CDR3 is TGTGCCAGCAGCCGCCTGGGGCTCAATCAGCCCCAGCATTTT. It encodes CASSRLGLNQPQHF.

The chain couples TRBV25-1 to TRBJ1-6; D gene unclear. There are 13 residues in the CDR3. V was shortened by 8 bases and J by 4 bases, with 9 bases between the two germline ends. The V gene's germline CDR1 is MGHDK and CDR2 SYGVNS. CDR3 DNA sequence: TGTGCCAGCCTCCGGGATTATAATTCACCCCTCCACTTT. This translates into CASLRDYNSPLHF.

The table lists this clone with a few counts. This CDR3 is CASSGAGGSSYNEQFF. DNA of the CDR3: TGTGCCAGCAGTGGGGCGGGCGGGAGCTCCTACAATGAGCAGTTCTTC. The chain is built from TRBV25-1 and TRBJ2-1, with 7 bases that match TRBD2. Trimming took 4 bases from V and 0 from J; bases not matched to a gene: 6. The CDR3 is 16 amino acids. The germline V gene has CDR1 MGHDK and CDR2 SYGVNS. The full variable domain, with the rest looked up from reference TRBV25-1 and TRBJ2-1, is EADIYQTPRYLVIGTGKKITLECSQTMGHDKMYWYQQDPGMELHLIHYSYGVNSTEKGDLSSESTVSRIRTEHFPLTLESARPSHTSQYLCASSGAGGSSYNEQFFGPGTRLTVL.

The gene calls are TRBV6-5 and TRBJ1-4; D unclear. The ends were cut back, 7 bases at V and 7 bases at J, with 10 bases in the middle. CDR1 is MNHEY, CDR2 SVGAGI, per germline. The CDR3 sequence is 12 residues long. The CDR3 loop is CASTSSGEKLFF. Here the CDR3 DNA reads TGTGCCAGCACGTCCTCGGGTGAAAAACTGTTTTTT.

V is TRBV29-1 and J is TRBJ2-5, with TRBD1 matching over 10 bases. The CDR3 length is 12 residues. CDR1 is SQVTM and CDR2 is ANQGSEA in the germline V gene. DNA for the CDR3: TGCAGTGGCTGGACAGGGGGGAAGACCCAGTACTTC. It encodes CSGWTGGKTQYF.

V and J are TRBV15 and TRBJ1-4; D gene unclear. From germline, CDR1 is LNHNV and CDR2 YYDKDF (reference sequence). Trimming removed 10 bases from V and 5 bases from J, with 8 bases in between. The CDR3 is 11 residues long. The CDR3 DNA reads as TGTGCCAGTCGGGGAAATGAAAAACTGTTTTTT. This sequence encodes CASRGNEKLFF. The full variable domain, rest sourced from reference TRBV15 and TRBJ1-4, is DAMVIQNPRYQVTQFGKPVTLSCSQTLNHNVMYWYQQKSSQAPKLLFHYYDKDFNNEADTPDNFQSRRPNTSFCFLDIRSPGLGDTAMYLCASRGNEKLFFGSGTQLSVL.

This clone was recorded a few times. V and J are TRBV12-5 and TRBJ1-1; 7 bases match TRBD1. V shed 7 bases and J 5 bases; nucleotides not matched to a gene: 10. Germline V gene lookup returns CDR1 LGHNT and CDR2 FRNRAP. CDR3 length equals 14 residues. CDR3 nucleotides: TGTGCTAGTGCCGCCCAGGGGACAGCAACTGAAGCTTTCTTT. Translated: CASAAQGTATEAFF.

The V and J genes are TRBV3-1 (or the pseudogene TRBV3-2) and TRBJ2-3; weak D call: TRBD2 (5 bases). CDR1 and CDR2 from the germline V gene are LGHDT and YNNKEL (reference sequence). The CDR3 extends over 17 amino acids. V was shortened by 2 bases and J by 2 bases, with 17 bases between the two germline ends. CDR3: CASSQRTGSFATDTQYF. The CDR3 bases are TGTGCCAGCAGCCAACGCACTGGGAGTTTCGCCACAGATACGCAGTATTTT.

CDR3 loop: CASSQNQGGTEAFF. Here the CDR3 DNA reads TGCGCCAGCAGCCAAAACCAGGGGGGCACTGAAGCTTTCTTT. V is TRBV4-1 and J is TRBJ1-1; TRBD1 aligns across 7 bases. V trimming: 2 bases; J trimming: 4 bases; junction bases outside the gene matches: 4. Germline V gene lookup returns CDR1 MGHRA and CDR2 YSYEKL. CDR3 length equals 14 residues.

In its sample, this clone was seen once. The chain carries TRBV19 and TRBJ1-3; 7 positions agree with TRBD1. J was trimmed by 9 bases and V by 4 bases; bases with no gene match: 12. The germline CDR1 and CDR2 sequences are LNHDA and SQIVND (reference sequence). The CDR3 contains 15 residues. The CDR3 protein is CASSKGAGTESTIYF. The CDR3 bases are TGTGCCAGTAGTAAGGGGGCAGGCACGGAGAGCACCATATATTTT.

This rearrangement joins TRBV12-3 or TRBV12-4 to TRBJ1-2; a weak D match, TRBD1 (5 bases). This CDR3 contains 12 residues. Trimming shortened V by 8 bases and J by 8 bases, and 15 bases separated the two germline ends. The DNA of the CDR3 is TGTGCCAGCCGTATAGGGACTGGCGGCTACACCTTC. Its protein product is CASRIGTGGYTF.

Only one count was recorded for this clone. This chain joins TRBV19 and TRBJ2-6, with 9 bases that match TRBD1. Germline values: CDR1 LNHDA, CDR2 SQIVND (reference sequence). V was pared by 6 bases and J by 1 base, with 7 bases of the junction left unmatched. CDR3 length: 17 residues. CDR3 DNA sequence: TGTGCCAGTAGCCGGGACAGGGATTATTCTGGGGCCAACGTCCTGACTTTC. Encoded protein: CASSRDRDYSGANVLTF.

This sequence joins TRBV18 and TRBJ2-2, with D maybe TRBD1 (6 bases). Germline V CDR1 and CDR2: KGHSH, LQKENI. Trimming took 1 base from V and 0 from J, leaving 9 bases between them. The CDR3 covers 16 residues. CDR3 nucleotide sequence: TGTGCCAGCTCACCACTGACAGGTCCGAACACCGGGGAGCTGTTTTTT. It codes for CASSPLTGPNTGELFF.